Following are 27 T cell receptor beta chains from one sample sequenced in a study of OX40 agonist ivuxolimab in advanced cancers. The data were produced by immunoSEQ multiplex PCR, yet TCRdb's version contains in-frame clones alone and is incomplete. The sample lists tens of thousands of clones, over 75% seen once, with approximately 2.5% in the top ten. This specimen consisted of CD4+ or CD8+ T cells sorted from blood, obtained in a trial of the OX40 agonist ivuxolimab. These receptors all come from an adult with an advanced solid tumor such as melanoma, head and neck, liver or kidney cancer.

The rearrangement links TRBV28 to TRBJ1-2; the D is unclear. The V end lost 5 bases, the J end lost 2 bases, and 9 bases lay between the germline ends. Germline lookup yields CDR1 MDHEN and CDR2 SYDVKM. CDR3 length: 13 residues. The CDR3 bases are TGTGCCAGCAGTCTCCCACTCAACTATGGCTACACCTTC. Translating gives CASSLPLNYGYTF.

The sample holds a few counts of this clone. The chain recombines TRBV25-1 with TRBJ1-2, with D possibly being TRBD1 (6 bases). CDR3 length: 13 residues. The V end lost 4 bases, the J end lost 4 bases, and 10 bases lay between the germline ends. CDR1 and CDR2 (germline): MGHDK, SYGVNS. CDR3 in amino acids: CASSAGTLYGYTF. CDR3 nucleotide sequence: TGTGCCAGCAGTGCCGGGACACTCTATGGCTACACCTTC.

This sequence joins TRBV5-1 and TRBJ2-1, with D unclear. V was pared by 0 bases and J by 5 bases, with 6 bases between. CDR3 size: 13 residues. Germline values: CDR1 SGHRS, CDR2 YFSETQ. In nucleotides, the CDR3 is TGCGCCAGCAGCTTGGGAAGGGACAATGAGCAGTTCTTC. Translating it yields CASSLGRDNEQFF. The full variable domain, in which reference TRBV5-1 and TRBJ2-1 provide the parts outside the CDR3, is KAGVTQTPRYLIKTRGQQVTLSCSPISGHRSVSWYQQTPGQGLQFLFEYFSETQRNKGNFPGRFSGRQFSNSRSEMNVSTLELGDSALYLCASSLGRDNEQFFGPGTRLTVL.

The chain joins TRBV5-6 to TRBJ2-7; D is undetermined. The V gene's germline CDR1 is SGHDT and CDR2 YYEEEE. The CDR3 is 14 residues long. V was pared by 0 bases and J by 0 bases, with 7 bases between. The CDR3 protein is CASSLDWGSYEQYF. The CDR3 DNA sequence: TGTGCCAGCAGCTTGGATTGGGGCTCCTACGAGCAGTACTTC.

This chain uses TRBV25-1 with TRBJ2-5; TRBD1 is a possible D gene (5 bases). V was shortened by 3 bases and J by 5 bases, with 10 bases between the two germline ends. This CDR3 spans 13 amino acids. Per germline, CDR1 MGHDK and CDR2 SYGVNS. The CDR3 spells CASSDTGRETQYF. In DNA, the CDR3 is TGTGCCAGCAGTGACACAGGTCGGGAGACCCAGTACTTC.

This chain uses TRBV11-2 with TRBJ2-6; no clear D gene. Germline V lookup: CDR1 SGHAT, CDR2 FQNNGV. The CDR3 spans 13 residues. Deletions cut 8 bases from V and 2 bases from J, with 7 bases between. CDR3 protein: CASALAGANVLTF. CDR3 nucleotides: TGTGCCAGCGCTCTAGCTGGGGCCAACGTCCTGACTTTC. The full variable domain, completed using reference TRBV11-2 and TRBJ2-6, is EAGVAQSPRYKIIEKRQSVAFWCNPISGHATLYWYQQILGQGPKLLIQFQNNGVVDDSQLPKDRFSAERLKGVDSTLKIQPAKLEDSAVYLCASALAGANVLTFGAGSRLTVL.

The chain couples TRBV7-2 to TRBJ2-7, with 9 bases aligning to TRBD2. This CDR3 has 16 residues. With V trimmed by 0 bases and J by 6 bases, 9 bases remained unmatched. Germline V gives CDR1 SGHTA, CDR2 FQGNSA. The CDR3 is CASSLAPGLAVGEQYF. Here the CDR3 DNA reads TGTGCCAGCAGCTTAGCTCCGGGACTAGCTGTTGGCGAGCAGTACTTC.

This clone was seen only once. The chain has TRBV30 and TRBJ2-1; 10 bases are shared with TRBD2. This CDR3 has 12 residues. CDR1 and CDR2 from the germline V gene are GTSNPN and SVGIG (reference sequence). V lost 3 bases, J lost 10 bases, and 3 bases stayed unmatched. CDR3 nucleotide sequence: TGTGCCTGGAGAAAACTAGCGGGAGAGCAGTTCTTC. Amino acid sequence: CAWRKLAGEQFF.

The chain uses TRBV28 and TRBJ1-5; D not resolved. CDR1 and CDR2 from the germline V gene are MDHEN and SYDVKM. V was cut by 4 bases and J by 7 bases, with 11 bases left in between. The CDR3 spans 13 residues. CDR3 in amino acids: CASSSPQLQPQHF. CDR3 DNA sequence: TGTGCCAGCAGTTCCCCTCAACTCCAGCCCCAGCATTTT.

The chain couples TRBV18 to TRBJ2-1, with 11 positions matching TRBD2. Losses at the gene ends were 5 bases for V and 7 bases for J; bases not matched to a gene: 7. The CDR3 loop spans 15 amino acids. Germline CDR1 KGHSH, CDR2 LQKENI. The CDR3 DNA reads TGTGCCAGCTCAGCCACTAGCGGGAGTTTTAATGAGCAGTTCTTC. Residues: CASSATSGSFNEQFF.

J is TRBJ2-3 and V is TRBV19; 10 bases align to TRBD2. Germline lookup yields CDR1 LNHDA and CDR2 SQIVND (reference sequence). This CDR3 spans 18 amino acids. The V segment lost 1 base and the J segment 2 bases; nucleotides outside the gene matches: 9. This CDR3 is CASSIASPAGGITDTQYF. CDR3 bases: TGTGCCAGTAGTATAGCGTCCCCAGCGGGAGGGATCACAGATACGCAGTATTTT.

The chain carries TRBV30 and TRBJ2-7; D not resolved. From germline, CDR1 is GTSNPN and CDR2 SVGIG (reference sequence). The CDR3 contains 13 residues. V was clipped by 8 bases and J by 0 bases, with 14 bases between them. The CDR3 DNA sequence: TGTGCCCGGTCAGTGGCTGACTCCTACGAGCAGTACTTC. Translation gives CARSVADSYEQYF.

The chain has TRBV7-9 and TRBJ1-3; 7 nucleotides align to TRBD1. CDR1 and CDR2 from the germline V gene are SEHNR and FQNEAQ (reference sequence). The CDR3 totals 14 residues. J was trimmed by 2 bases and V by 6 bases; bases with no gene match: 4. The CDR3 region has the DNA TGTGCCAGCAGTATGGACAGGACTGGAAACACCATATATTTT. It translates to CASSMDRTGNTIYF.

This sequence joins TRBV2 and TRBJ2-7; 8 nucleotides agree with TRBD2. In germline, CDR1 is SNHLY, CDR2 FYNNEI. The CDR3 has 14 amino acids. After removal of 9 bases from V and 2 bases from J, the junction contained 9 bases not matched to a gene. CDR3 coding DNA: TGTGCCAGAGAACTAGCGGTAGGGGCCTACGAGCAGTACTTC. Translation: CARELAVGAYEQYF.

V and J are TRBV7-9 and TRBJ1-4, with unresolved D. This CDR3 has 14 amino acids. Trimming stripped 3 bases from V and 5 bases from J, with 10 bases between. Germline V gene data show CDR1 as SEHNR and CDR2 as FQNEAQ (reference sequence). The CDR3 is CASSFDPPNEKLFF. As DNA, the CDR3 is TGTGCCAGCAGCTTCGACCCCCCCAATGAAAAACTGTTTTTT. The whole variable domain, remainder taken from reference TRBV7-9 and TRBJ1-4, is DTGVSQNPRHKITKRGQNVTFRCDPISEHNRLYWYRQTLGQGPEFLTYFQNEAQLEKSRLLSDRFSAERPKGSFSTLEIQRTEQGDSAMYLCASSFDPPNEKLFFGSGTQLSVL.

The rearrangement links TRBV6-5 to TRBJ1-3, with TRBD1 as a possible D gene (6 bases). Per germline, CDR1 MNHEY and CDR2 SVGAGI. The V end lost 4 bases, the J end lost 2 bases, and 12 bases lay between the germline ends. This CDR3 has 15 amino acids. The CDR3 loop reads CASSLQGFPGNTIYF. CDR3 DNA sequence: TGTGCCAGCAGTTTACAGGGATTCCCTGGAAACACCATATATTTT.

The rearrangement joins TRBV6-6 to TRBJ1-5; 9 nucleotides match TRBD1. There are 14 residues in the CDR3. CDR1 MNHNY and CDR2 SVGAGI come from the germline V gene (reference sequence). Trimming cost V 5 bases and J 6 bases; bases outside gene matches: 5. DNA for the CDR3: TGTGCCAGCAGTAGACAGGGGGTTGGTCAGCCCCAGCATTTT. Residues: CASSRQGVGQPQHF.

The chain links TRBV6-1 to TRBJ2-7; D is unclear. V lost 4 bases and J 2 bases, leaving 12 bases between the germline ends. CDR1 MNHNS and CDR2 SASEGT come from the germline V gene. The CDR3 length is 14 residues. Here the CDR3 DNA reads TGTGCCAGCAGTGGTGAGAGAGGTACCTACGAGCAGTACTTC. Protein sequence: CASSGERGTYEQYF.

This clone appeared once. The junction differs from germline at one of its ends, possibly a read error. The CDR3 DNA is TGTGCCAGCTCCCAGGGGAGCAGGCCCTCCGTGGACTTC. Its translation: CASSQGSRPSVDF. The chain recombines TRBV6-5 with TRBJ2-5, with a weak D call TRBD1 (6 bases). The CDR3 length is 13 residues. Germline V gene sequence: CDR1 MNHEY, CDR2 SVGAGI.

The gene calls are TRBV5-1 and TRBJ1-1, with TRBD1 as a possible D gene (6 bases). The germline gives CDR1 SGHRS, CDR2 YFSETQ. The CDR3 contains 14 residues. Deletions cut 4 bases from V and 0 bases from J, with 10 bases between. The CDR3 nucleotides are TGCGCCAGCAGCGGGGGACAACTGAACACTGAAGCTTTCTTT. Translated: CASSGGQLNTEAFF.

The V and J genes are TRBV7-2 and TRBJ1-2; D is perhaps TRBD1 (5 bases). The V end was cut by 5 bases, the J end by 4 bases, with 11 bases between. This CDR3 comprises 13 residues. CDR1 is SGHTA, CDR2 FQGNSA, per germline. This CDR3 reads CASSVGGVYGYTF. The CDR3 DNA follows: TGTGCCAGCAGCGTCGGGGGGGTCTATGGCTACACCTTC.

V usage is TRBV7-9 and J usage is TRBJ1-5; 7 bases line up with TRBD1. J gave up 4 bases and V 5 bases, and 5 bases lay outside the gene matches. The CDR3 sequence is 14 residues long. CDR1 and CDR2 (germline): SEHNR, FQNEAQ (reference sequence). The CDR3 loop reads CASSPIQGNQPQHF. DNA of the CDR3: TGTGCCAGCAGCCCAATACAGGGGAATCAGCCCCAGCATTTT.

The rearrangement links TRBV5-1 to TRBJ2-2, with 13 bases fitting TRBD2. The CDR3 has 16 residues. With V trimmed by 4 bases and J by 8 bases, 8 bases remained unmatched. Germline CDR1 reads SGHRS; CDR2 reads YFSETQ. CDR3 loop: CASSPPLAGGLGELFF. Here the CDR3 DNA reads TGCGCCAGCAGCCCACCACTAGCGGGAGGGCTGGGGGAGCTGTTTTTT. Supplemented by reference TRBV5-1 and TRBJ2-2, the full variable domain reads KAGVTQTPRYLIKTRGQQVTLSCSPISGHRSVSWYQQTPGQGLQFLFEYFSETQRNKGNFPGRFSGRQFSNSRSEMNVSTLELGDSALYLCASSPPLAGGLGELFFGEGSRLTVL.

The chain recombines TRBV15 with TRBJ1-2, with TRBD1 matching over 9 bases. The V and J ends lost 2 bases and 2 bases, in that order; junction bases with no gene match: 3. This CDR3 spans 15 amino acids. Germline CDR1 reads LNHNV; CDR2 reads YYDKDF (reference sequence). CDR3 region: CATSRSTGGNYGYTF. CDR3 nucleotides: TGTGCCACCAGCAGATCAACAGGGGGCAACTATGGCTACACCTTC.

V is TRBV29-1 and J is TRBJ1-1; TRBD1 aligns across 10 bases. The CDR3 runs to 11 residues. The germline CDR1 and CDR2 sequences are SQVTM and ANQGSEA. V trimming: 5 bases; J trimming: 8 bases; junction bases outside the gene matches: 2. The CDR3 region is CSVSDRGEAFF. CDR3 coding DNA: TGCAGCGTTTCGGACAGGGGGGAAGCTTTCTTT.

The chain has TRBV18 and TRBJ1-2; 11 bases match TRBD1. CDR1 and CDR2 from the germline V gene are KGHSH and LQKENI. V gave up 2 bases and J gave up 12 bases; unmatched junction bases: 5. The CDR3 has 13 amino acids. CDR3 sequence: CASSPVGTGGDTF. The CDR3 bases are TGTGCCAGCTCACCAGTCGGGACAGGGGGAGACACCTTC.

J is TRBJ2-4 and V is TRBV6-1, with 7 bases identical to TRBD2. CDR3 length equals 15 residues. The V gene's germline CDR1 is MNHNS and CDR2 SASEGT. With 8 bases clipped from V and 1 base from J, the junction kept 8 bases outside the gene matches. The CDR3 DNA sequence: TGTGCCAGCCTCAGGAGCGGGACCGCCAAAAACATTCAGTACTTC. Protein sequence: CASLRSGTAKNIQYF.